This T cell receptor beta chain was sequenced in a study of OX40 agonist ivuxolimab in advanced cancers. Context from the whole study: The costimulatory receptor OX40 (CD134) was targeted by ivuxolimab, a fully human IgG2 agonistic monoclonal antibody. Intravenous ivuxolimab was administered to patients every 2 weeks at six dose levels: 0.01, 0.1, 0.3, 1.5, 3 and 10 mg/kg. Among the approximately 50 dose-escalation patients, about 19 had hepatocellular carcinoma, approximately 15 melanoma, 9 renal cell carcinoma and 9 head and neck cancer. In the dose-escalation cohort, approximately 82% of patients were male, and the mean age was around 60 years with a range of about 20 to 79. Patients were allowed to have had prior anti-PD-1, anti-PD-L1 or anti-CTLA-4 therapy, and approximately 37% of the dose-escalation patients had been treated with checkpoint inhibitors. Partial responses were achieved by three dose-escalation patients, of whom one had hepatocellular carcinoma and two had cutaneous melanoma. Peripheral TCRbeta sequencing aimed to test whether ivuxolimab altered TCR sequence diversity and caused clonal T-cell expansion. The paper reports the monotherapy dose-escalation portion (N = 52 patients) of the phase I ivuxolimab trial. The investigation overall reported the following: Partial responders in the 0.1-3.0 mg/kg groups had among the lowest normalized peripheral clonal expansion, especially among CD8+ T cells. The antigen specificity of the peripheral T cells that underwent clonal expansion was not determined. Low levels of normalized T-cell clonal expansion were also seen in some patients who did not respond. At doses of 0.1 to 3.0 mg/kg, clonal expansion of both CD4+ and CD8+ blood T cells was observed from baseline to week 6. After ivuxolimab, more expanded clones were found on average in CD8+ T cells than in CD4+ T cells.

The trial excluded patients who had a history of autoimmune disease or were on systemic immunosuppression. Peripheral blood for TCR sequencing was collected from all dose cohorts at baseline, on cycle 4 day 1, and on cycle 7 day 1. The samples were drawn from a first-in-human, open-label, multicenter phase I dose-escalation trial of ivuxolimab. Adults with locally advanced or metastatic head and neck squamous cell, hepatocellular, melanoma or renal cell carcinoma were enrolled in the trial. Before TCR sequencing, CD4+ T cells and CD8+ T cells were sorted from peripheral blood as separate populations. To sequence the TCRbeta CDR3 region, genomic DNA was isolated from the sorted cells. The immunoSEQ Assay was used for sequencing of TCRbeta CDR3 regions. Not all clones reach the TCRdb copy of this immuneACCESS table, which keeps in-frame sequences only. Checked studies attribute under half of the gap to unresolved V genes and leave the rest unexplained. In all, the sample holds approximately 46,000 clones, and around 90% of those were seen once. More than 15% of the sample is held by the ten biggest clonotypes.

The sample holds one count of this clone. Its antigen is not yet known. No much larger clone is present one base from it, and per-base qualities are unavailable. The source is an adult with an advanced solid tumor such as melanoma, head and neck, liver or kidney cancer. Sequenced here: CD4+ or CD8+ T cells sorted from blood, sampled in a trial of the OX40 agonist ivuxolimab.

The nucleotides are TGTGCCAGCAGCAGAGGGGACAGCTCCTACGAGCAGTACGTC. The translation is CASSRGDSSYEQYV. The V gene is TRBV9 and the J gene is TRBJ2-7; 7 junctional bases match TRBD1. From a lookup of the germline V gene, CDR1 and CDR2 are SGDLS and YYNGEE. The CDR3 goes from the cysteine to the valine over 14 residues. The kept DNA is CDR3 alone, 42 bases in frame from the first base. The germline V end is reduced by 4 bases and the J end by 0 bases; junction bases left unmatched: 4.